The source of this T cell receptor beta chain is a study of cytomegalovirus exposure and HLA in healthy donors. Overall study results and limits: Using the classifier, cytomegalovirus status was reportedly diagnosed with high specificity and sensitivity. Under in vitro conditions, a few CMV-associated chains were confirmed as specific for CMV antigens. In a later analysis, across HLA loci, associated TCR counts were highest for DRB1, lowest for HLA-C.

Points on this clone: Its matching antigen is unknown.

Researchers ran the PCR with 60 Vbeta and 13 Jbeta primers. Assay: immunoSEQ multiplex PCR; the TCRdb copy retains only in-frame clones and omits some. The sample yields 120,000 or so clones, 80% seen once. Germline CDR1 and CDR2: LGHNT and FRNRAP. Trimming removed 4 bases from V and 4 bases from J; junction bases left unmatched: 14. The length of the CDR3 is 17 residues. V and J are TRBV12-5 and TRBJ2-5, with 8 bases lining up with TRBD1. Input material: PBMCs. The clonotype comes from a man aged 30 to 45 in good health and CMV-seropositive. CDR3: CASGSLYGQGGPETQYF. The CDR3 nucleotides read TGTGCTAGTGGTTCCCTCTACGGACAGGGAGGCCCAGAGACCCAGTACTTC.